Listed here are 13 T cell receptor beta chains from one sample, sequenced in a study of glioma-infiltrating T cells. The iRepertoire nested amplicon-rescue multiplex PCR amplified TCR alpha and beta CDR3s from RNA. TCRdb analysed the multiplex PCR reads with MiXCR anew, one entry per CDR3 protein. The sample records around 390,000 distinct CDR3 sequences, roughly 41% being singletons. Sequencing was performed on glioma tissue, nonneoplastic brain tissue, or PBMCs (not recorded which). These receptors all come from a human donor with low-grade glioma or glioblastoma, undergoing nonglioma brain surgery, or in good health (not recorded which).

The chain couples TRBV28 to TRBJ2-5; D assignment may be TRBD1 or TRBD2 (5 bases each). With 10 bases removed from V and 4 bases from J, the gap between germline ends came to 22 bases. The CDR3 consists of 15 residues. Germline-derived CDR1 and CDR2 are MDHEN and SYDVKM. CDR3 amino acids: CATSNGGAARETQYF. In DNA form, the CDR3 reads TGTGCCACCTCCAATGGGGGAGCGGCCAGAGAGACCCAGTACTTC.

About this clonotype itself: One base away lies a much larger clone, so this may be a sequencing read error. The CDR3 DNA follows: TGTGCCACCAGTAATTCACGAGCCACTAGCGGGAGAGATACGCAGTATTTT. Its protein product is CATSNSRATSGRDTQYF. The chain recombines TRBV2 with TRBJ2-3, with TRBD2 matching 11 bases. The germline V gene encodes CDR1 SNHLY and CDR2 FYNNEI. The length of the CDR3 is 17 residues.

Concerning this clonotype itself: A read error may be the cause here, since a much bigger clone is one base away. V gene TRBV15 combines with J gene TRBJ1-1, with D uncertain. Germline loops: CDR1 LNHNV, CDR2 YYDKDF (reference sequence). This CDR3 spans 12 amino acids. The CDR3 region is CATNRATAEAFF. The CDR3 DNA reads TGTGCCACCAACAGAGCAACCGCTGAAGCTTTCTTT.

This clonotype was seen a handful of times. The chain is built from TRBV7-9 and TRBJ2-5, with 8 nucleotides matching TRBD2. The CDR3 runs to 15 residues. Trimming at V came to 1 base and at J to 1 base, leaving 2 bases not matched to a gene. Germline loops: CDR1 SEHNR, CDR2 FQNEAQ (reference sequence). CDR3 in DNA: TGTGCCAGCAGCTTAGGGACTAGCCTCCAAGAGACCCAGTACTTC. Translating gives CASSLGTSLQETQYF.

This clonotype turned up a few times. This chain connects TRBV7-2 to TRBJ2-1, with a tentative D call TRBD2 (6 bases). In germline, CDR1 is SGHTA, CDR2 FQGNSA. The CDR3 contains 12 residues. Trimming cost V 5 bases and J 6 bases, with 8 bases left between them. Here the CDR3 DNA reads TGTGCCAGCAGCGGAGCGGGCAATGAGCAGTTCTTC. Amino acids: CASSGAGNEQFF.

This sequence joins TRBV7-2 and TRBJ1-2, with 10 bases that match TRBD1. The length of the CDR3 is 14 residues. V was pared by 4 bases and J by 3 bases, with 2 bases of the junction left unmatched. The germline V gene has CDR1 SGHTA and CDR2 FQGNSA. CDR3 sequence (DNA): TGTGCCAGCAGCTCGGGACAGGGGCACTATGGCTACACCTTC. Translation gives CASSSGQGHYGYTF.

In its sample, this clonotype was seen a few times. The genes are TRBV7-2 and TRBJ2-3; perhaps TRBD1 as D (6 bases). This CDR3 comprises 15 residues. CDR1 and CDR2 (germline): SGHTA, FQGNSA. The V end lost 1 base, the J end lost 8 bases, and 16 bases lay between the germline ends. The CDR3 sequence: CASSLVLLGAGTQYF. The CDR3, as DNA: TGTGCCAGCAGCTTAGTCCTATTGGGGGCCGGTACGCAGTATTTT.

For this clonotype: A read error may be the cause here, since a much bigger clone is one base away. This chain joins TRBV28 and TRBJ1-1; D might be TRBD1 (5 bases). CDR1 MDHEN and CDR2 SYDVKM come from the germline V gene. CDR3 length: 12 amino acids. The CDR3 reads CASSGGNTKAFF. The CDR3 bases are TGTGCCAGCAGTGGGGGGAACACTAAAGCTTTCTTT.

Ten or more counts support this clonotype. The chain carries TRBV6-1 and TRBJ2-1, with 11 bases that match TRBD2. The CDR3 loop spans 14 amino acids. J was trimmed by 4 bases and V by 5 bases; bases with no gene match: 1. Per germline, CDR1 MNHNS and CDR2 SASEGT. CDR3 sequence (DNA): TGTGCCAGCAGTTGGACTAGCGGGTACAATGAGCAGTTCTTC. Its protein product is CASSWTSGYNEQFF.

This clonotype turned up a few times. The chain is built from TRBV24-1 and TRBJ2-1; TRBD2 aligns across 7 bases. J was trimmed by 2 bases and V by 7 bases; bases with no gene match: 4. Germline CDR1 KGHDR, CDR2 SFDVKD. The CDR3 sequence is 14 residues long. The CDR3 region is CATRASGAYNEQFF. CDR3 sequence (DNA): TGTGCCACCAGGGCTAGCGGCGCCTACAATGAGCAGTTCTTC.

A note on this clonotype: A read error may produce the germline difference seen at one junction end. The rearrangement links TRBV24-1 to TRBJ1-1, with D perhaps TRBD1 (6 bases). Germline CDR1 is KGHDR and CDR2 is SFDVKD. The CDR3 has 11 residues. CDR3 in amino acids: CATWRGTEALF. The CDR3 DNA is TGTGCCACCTGGAGGGGGACTGAAGCTTTATTT.

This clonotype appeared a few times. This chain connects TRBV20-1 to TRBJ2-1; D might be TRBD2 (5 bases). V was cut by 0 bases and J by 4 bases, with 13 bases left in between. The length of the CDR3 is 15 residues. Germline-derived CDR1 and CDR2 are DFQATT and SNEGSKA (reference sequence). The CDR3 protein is CSARDSASRYNEQFF. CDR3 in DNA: TGCAGTGCTAGAGATTCGGCTAGCAGATACAATGAGCAGTTCTTC.

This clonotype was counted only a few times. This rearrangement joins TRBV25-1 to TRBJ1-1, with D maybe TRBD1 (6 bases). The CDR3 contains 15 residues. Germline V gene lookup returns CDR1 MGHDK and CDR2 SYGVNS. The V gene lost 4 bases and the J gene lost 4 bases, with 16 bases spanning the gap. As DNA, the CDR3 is TGTGCCAGCAGTGTTGGGGGGGGCTGGGGCACTGAAGCTTTCTTT. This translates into CASSVGGGWGTEAFF.